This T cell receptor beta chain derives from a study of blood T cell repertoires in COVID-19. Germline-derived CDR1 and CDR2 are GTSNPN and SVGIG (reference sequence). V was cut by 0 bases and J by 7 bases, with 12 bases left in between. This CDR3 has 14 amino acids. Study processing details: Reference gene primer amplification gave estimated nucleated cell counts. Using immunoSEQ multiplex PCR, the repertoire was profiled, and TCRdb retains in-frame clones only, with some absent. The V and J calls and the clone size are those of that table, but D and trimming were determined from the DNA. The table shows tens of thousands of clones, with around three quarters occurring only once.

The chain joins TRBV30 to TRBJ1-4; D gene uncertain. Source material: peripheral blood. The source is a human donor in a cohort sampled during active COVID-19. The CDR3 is CAWSVSTVGEKLFF. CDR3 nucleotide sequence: TGTGCCTGGAGTGTTAGTACAGTCGGTGAAAAACTGTTTTTT. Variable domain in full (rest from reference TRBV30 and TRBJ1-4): SQTIHQWPATLVQPVGSPLSLECTVEGTSNPNLYWYRQAAGRGLQLLFYSVGIGQISSEVPQNLSASRPQDRQFILSSKKLLLSDSGFYLCAWSVSTVGEKLFFGSGTQLSVL.